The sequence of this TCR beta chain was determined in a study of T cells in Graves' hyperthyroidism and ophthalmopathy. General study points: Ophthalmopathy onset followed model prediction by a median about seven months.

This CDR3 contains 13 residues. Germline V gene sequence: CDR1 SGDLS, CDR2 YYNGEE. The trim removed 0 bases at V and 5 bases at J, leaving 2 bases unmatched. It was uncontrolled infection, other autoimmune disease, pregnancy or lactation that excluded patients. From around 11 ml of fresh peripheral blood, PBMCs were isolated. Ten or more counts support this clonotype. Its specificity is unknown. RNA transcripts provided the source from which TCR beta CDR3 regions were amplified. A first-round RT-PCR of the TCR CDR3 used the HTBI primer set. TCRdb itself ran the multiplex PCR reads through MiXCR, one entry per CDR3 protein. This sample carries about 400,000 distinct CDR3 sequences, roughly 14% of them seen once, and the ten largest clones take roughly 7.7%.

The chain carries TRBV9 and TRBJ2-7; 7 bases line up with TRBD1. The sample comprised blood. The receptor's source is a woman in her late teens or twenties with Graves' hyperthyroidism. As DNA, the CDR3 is TGTGCCAGCAGCGTAGAGGGGGCTGACGAGCAGTACTTC. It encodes CASSVEGADEQYF.